A selection of T cell receptor beta chains follows, all from one sample in a study of Graves' ophthalmopathy and Graves' hyperthyroidism. TCRdb reprocessed the multiplex PCR reads via MiXCR and lists one record per CDR3 protein. The sample shows 600,000 to 700,000 distinct CDR3 sequences, about 40% of them seen only once. Sequencing was carried out using peripheral blood. These receptors all come from an adult man with Graves' ophthalmopathy. Both conserved end residues are part of each CDR3. The D gene is left open where the match is weak. Rows give clone size only sometimes, using once, few, many, or a class for an expanded clone.

j_gene,d_gene,v_gene,abundance,CDR3aa,CDR3nt
TRBJ1-1,NA,TRBV5-1,few,CASSHIGVAEAFF,TGCGCCAGCAGCCATATTGGGGTGGCGGAAGCTTTCTTT
TRBJ2-7,NA,TRBV10-3,NA,CAISVRGSAYEQYF,TGTGCCATCAGTGTACGCGGTTCCGCCTACGAGCAGTACTTC
TRBJ2-7,TRBD1,TRBV20-1,NA,CSARGLQGVVYEQYF,TGCAGTGCTAGAGGGTTACAGGGGGTCGTCTACGAGCAGTACTTC
TRBJ1-2,TRBD1,TRBV7-2,many,CASGTRGRTGYTF,TGTGCCAGCGGTACCAGGGGGAGAACTGGCTACACCTTC
TRBJ2-2,NA,TRBV5-1,NA,CASTRVGVPGELFF,TGCGCCAGCACCCGTGTAGGGGTACCCGGGGAGCTGTTTTTT
TRBJ1-4,NA,TRBV20-1,NA,CSARAGGEKLFF,TGCAGTGCTAGAGCGGGAGGAGAAAAACTGTTTTTT
TRBJ2-5,TRBD1,TRBV5-1,NA,CASSLWPATGIEETQYF,TGCGCCAGCAGCTTGTGGCCAGCGACAGGGATAGAAGAGACCCAGTACTTC
TRBJ1-1,TRBD1,TRBV10-3,many,CAISGDSPGRAFF,TGTGCCATCAGTGGGGACAGCCCGGGTCGAGCTTTCTTT
TRBJ1-5,NA,TRBV12-3/TRBV12-4,few,CASSPDIYQPQHF,TGTGCCAGCAGTCCTGACATATATCAGCCCCAGCATTTT
TRBJ1-5,NA,TRBV10-3,many,CAIGVQGSSNQPQHF,TGTGCCATCGGAGTGCAGGGGAGTAGCAATCAGCCCCAGCATTTT
TRBJ1-2,NA,TRBV29-1,many,CSVVLQSNYGYTF,TGCAGCGTTGTCTTACAGAGTAACTATGGCTACACCTTC
TRBJ2-2,TRBD2,TRBV6-6,few,CASRTGTRSLTGELFF,TGTGCCAGCAGGACGGGGACTAGAAGTCTCACCGGGGAGCTGTTTTTT
TRBJ2-5,TRBD2,TRBV11-2,NA,CASSLTSGGNQETQYF,TGTGCCAGCAGCTTGACTAGCGGGGGAAACCAAGAGACCCAGTACTTC
TRBJ2-7,TRBD2,TRBV5-1,many,CASSQGQAGGDEQYF,TGCGCCAGCAGCCAGGGTCAGGCGGGAGGAGATGAGCAGTACTTC
TRBJ1-2,TRBD1,TRBV12-3/TRBV12-4,many,CASRPGTGLGYTF,TGTGCCAGCAGGCCCGGGACAGGGCTTGGCTACACCTTC
TRBJ1-4,NA,TRBV9,many,CASSVGTAEIEKLFF,TGTGCCAGCAGCGTAGGGACAGCGGAGATTGAAAAACTGTTTTTT
TRBJ1-6,NA,TRBV9,many,CASSQGLGRDSPLHF,TGTGCCAGCAGCCAAGGGTTAGGCCGGGATTCACCCCTCCACTTT
TRBJ1-1,NA,TRBV19,NA,CAWSSERNTEAFF,TGTGCCTGGAGTAGTGAGCGGAACACTGAAGCTTTCTTT
TRBJ1-1,NA,TRBV3-1,few,CASSQVGAHTEAFF,TGTGCCAGCAGCCAAGTGGGGGCGCACACTGAAGCTTTCTTT
TRBJ1-4,NA,TRBV2,many,CASSGQGTTNEKLFF,TGTGCCAGCAGTGGGCAGGGCACGACTAATGAAAAACTGTTTTTT
TRBJ1-3,TRBD1,TRBV6-1,few,CASSRRQGYGNTIYF,TGTGCCAGCAGCCGTCGACAGGGTTATGGAAACACCATATATTTT
TRBJ1-2,NA,TRBV24-1,NA,CATSVSGTSYTF,TGTGCCACCAGTGTGTCCGGGACCTCCTACACCTTC
TRBJ2-7,NA,TRBV11-1,NA,CASSSGAPTYEQYF,TGTGCCAGCAGCTCCGGAGCTCCTACCTACGAGCAGTACTTC
TRBJ2-5,TRBD1,TRBV29-1,NA,CSSSGGVQETQYF,TGCAGCAGTTCAGGGGGAGTGCAAGAGACCCAGTACTTC
TRBJ1-1,NA,TRBV19,many,CASSIDRDSTEAFF,TGTGCCAGTAGTATAGACAGGGATAGCACTGAAGCTTTCTTT
TRBJ1-5,NA,TRBV10-3,NA,CASRGTGAIETQHF,TGTGCCTCCAGGGGAACTGGAGCGATCGAGACCCAGCATTTT
TRBJ1-1,NA,TRBV7-3,NA,CASSLDGSEAFF,TGTGCCAGCAGCTTAGATGGGAGTGAAGCTTTCTTT
TRBJ1-1,TRBD1,TRBV2,many,CASSDVRTGGIHEAFF,TGTGCCAGCAGTGATGTCCGGACAGGGGGAATTCATGAAGCTTTCTTT
TRBJ2-1,NA,TRBV24-1,NA,CATSDEGYNEQFF,TGTGCCACCAGTGATGAGGGGTACAATGAGCAGTTCTTC
TRBJ2-5,NA,TRBV2,NA,CASSEARVGETQYF,TGTGCCAGCAGTGAAGCTCGGGTTGGAGAGACCCAGTACTTC
TRBJ2-7,NA,TRBV9,NA,CASSQEGIAGPSYEQYF,TGTGCCAGCAGCCAAGAGGGCATCGCGGGCCCCTCCTACGAGCAGTACTTC
TRBJ1-6,NA,TRBV10-3,many,CAIVRGLGSPLHF,TGTGCCATCGTGCGGGGATTGGGGTCACCCCTCCACTTT
TRBJ2-5,NA,TRBV6-6,NA,CASSLGAGSQYF,TGTGCCAGCAGCCTCGGGGCAGGATCCCAGTACTTC
TRBJ2-5,TRBD2,TRBV19,many,CASTMRLAGAETQYF,TGTGCCAGTACCATGAGATTAGCGGGGGCGGAGACCCAGTACTTC
TRBJ2-1,NA,TRBV7-4,NA,CSSSFGNYNEQFF,TGTTCCAGCAGCTTCGGCAACTACAATGAGCAGTTCTTC
TRBJ1-6,NA,TRBV7-9,many,CASSESGTLSSYNSPLHF,TGTGCCAGCAGCGAATCCGGGACATTAAGCTCCTATAATTCACCCCTCCACTTT
TRBJ1-2,TRBD1,TRBV10-3,few,CASSETGVGYTF,TGTGCCAGCAGTGAAACAGGGGTAGGCTACACCTTC
TRBJ2-5,NA,TRBV29-1,NA,CSSEGRGQETQYF,TGCAGCAGTGAAGGCAGGGGTCAAGAGACCCAGTACTTC
TRBJ2-6,TRBD2,TRBV4-1,NA,CASSLLVTSGRGGANVLTF,TGCGCCAGCAGCCTCCTGGTAACTAGCGGGAGAGGTGGGGCCAACGTCCTGACTTTC
TRBJ2-2,NA,TRBV20-1,NA,CSARYGGPNTGELFF,TGCAGTGCTAGATACGGCGGGCCAAACACCGGGGAGCTGTTTTTT
TRBJ1-1,NA,TRBV6-1,few,CASSPRQLSNTEAFF,TGTGCCAGCAGTCCCCGACAGCTGTCGAACACTGAAGCTTTCTTT
TRBJ1-1,NA,TRBV7-6,many,CASSPRGPMNTEAFF,TGTGCCAGCAGCCCGAGGGGACCCATGAACACTGAAGCTTTCTTT
TRBJ2-6,NA,TRBV7-3,NA,CASSLGQANVLTF,TGTGCCAGCAGCTTAGGCCAGGCAAACGTCCTGACTTTC
TRBJ2-7,NA,TRBV10-2,NA,CASPKAYEQYF,TGCGCCAGCCCAAAAGCCTACGAGCAGTACTTC
TRBJ1-1,NA,TRBV5-6,NA,CASSAQGPTEAFF,TGTGCCAGCAGCGCCCAGGGACCCACTGAAGCTTTCTTT
TRBJ2-7,NA,TRBV9,few,CASSQEGRVPPYEQYF,TGTGCCAGCAGCCAAGAAGGTCGGGTACCACCCTACGAGCAGTACTTC
TRBJ1-2,TRBD1,TRBV5-6,many,CASSSRDRDAGYTF,TGTGCCAGCAGCTCCCGGGACAGGGACGCTGGCTACACCTTC
TRBJ1-2,NA,TRBV29-1,NA,CSLGELRGYTF,TGCAGCTTGGGGGAGTTGAGGGGCTACACCTTC